This T cell receptor beta chain comes out of a study of cytomegalovirus exposure and HLA in healthy donors. Study-wide findings and caveats: The dataset shows that most TCR sequences were rare, while some public TCRs occurred in many donors. Analysis performed later showed TCR beta chains linked to HLA being more clonally expanded than equally common others.

This clone occurred a few times. As yet, its antigen is unknown. PCR used 60 Vbeta primers and 13 Jbeta primers. TCRdb keeps only in-frame clones here, not all; method: immunoSEQ multiplex PCR. The sample has some 85,000 clones; roughly 80% are singletons. Germline V CDR1 and CDR2: SEHNR, FQNEAQ (reference sequence). V lost 0 bases, J lost 6 bases, and 12 bases lay in between. The CDR3 has 15 residues. The TCR originated in a woman aged 50 to 60 in good health and CMV-seronegative. The sample was PBMCs. The chain employs TRBV7-9 and TRBJ2-1; no clear D gene. The CDR3 DNA reads as TGTGCCAGCAGCTTAGCAACTGCGGTTCGCAATGAGCAGTTCTTC. Protein product: CASSLATAVRNEQFF.